The 26 T cell receptor beta chains listed next were all sequenced from one sample in a study of cytomegalovirus exposure and HLA in healthy donors. The PCR used 60 Vbeta and 13 Jbeta primers. Assay used: immunoSEQ multiplex PCR; TCRdb lists only in-frame clones, some missing. The sample table includes about 200,000 clones. Sequenced material: PBMCs. Receptor source: a girl aged 2 to 10 in good health and CMV-seropositive.

Written as DNA, the CDR3 is TGTGCCAGTAGTATACCAACCGGACAGTCCTTCTCCTACGAGCAGTACTTC. Encoded protein: CASSIPTGQSFSYEQYF. V gene TRBV19 combines with J gene TRBJ2-7; perhaps TRBD1 as D (6 bases). The CDR3 contains 17 residues. CDR1 is LNHDA, CDR2 SQIVND, per germline (reference sequence). Trimming cost V 2 bases and J 0 bases, with 17 bases left between them.

This chain joins TRBV28 and TRBJ2-3; D call uncertain. V lost 5 bases to trimming and J lost 1 base, with 13 bases between them. The CDR3 runs to 15 residues. Germline V lookup: CDR1 MDHEN, CDR2 SYDVKM. In nucleotides, the CDR3 is TGTGCCAGCAGTACGCCCTCGGTGGGCACAGATACGCAGTATTTT. The encoded protein is CASSTPSVGTDTQYF.

The V call is TRBV6-5, the J call TRBJ2-7; D might be TRBD2 (6 bases). The germline V gene encodes CDR1 MNHEY and CDR2 SVGAGI. V was clipped by 1 base and J by 6 bases, with 16 bases between them. CDR3 length: 15 residues. CDR3 protein: CASSYFRGGGTEQYF. The CDR3 DNA sequence: TGTGCCAGCAGTTACTTTCGAGGTGGGGGGACCGAGCAGTACTTC.

V is TRBV27 and J is TRBJ1-5; D not certain. V lost 2 bases, J lost 2 bases, and 10 bases lay in between. CDR1 is MNHEY and CDR2 is SMNVEV in the germline V gene (reference sequence). The CDR3 consists of 15 residues. For the CDR3, the DNA is TGTGCCAGCAGTTTAGAGTGGCAGGGCAATCAGCCCCAGCATTTT. Translating gives CASSLEWQGNQPQHF.

The CDR3 sequence is CASSYSTGVNTIQYF. The CDR3 DNA follows: TGTGCCAGCAGTTACTCGACAGGGGTGAACACCATTCAGTACTTC. The chain joins TRBV6-5 to TRBJ2-4, with TRBD1 matching over 8 bases. The CDR3 is 15 amino acids. Germline lookup yields CDR1 MNHEY and CDR2 SVGAGI. With 0 bases clipped from V and 9 bases from J, the junction kept 7 bases outside the gene matches.

This chain joins TRBV28 and TRBJ1-2, with 7 nucleotides matching TRBD1. In germline, CDR1 is MDHEN, CDR2 SYDVKM. The CDR3 loop spans 15 amino acids. The trim removed 6 bases at V and 4 bases at J, leaving 11 bases unmatched. CDR3: CASSLRRGRGYGYTF. Here the CDR3 DNA reads TGTGCCAGCAGCCTACGGAGGGGGCGCGGCTATGGCTACACCTTC.

This chain links TRBV27 with TRBJ1-2, with TRBD1 matching 7 bases. The CDR3 covers 12 residues. Trimming cost V 6 bases and J 7 bases; bases outside gene matches: 5. The germline V gene encodes CDR1 MNHEY and CDR2 SMNVEV (reference sequence). The CDR3 spells CASRQGNGGYTF. The CDR3 DNA sequence: TGTGCCAGCAGACAGGGGAATGGTGGCTACACCTTC.

The chain recombines TRBV28 with TRBJ2-5, with a weak D call TRBD1 (5 bases). Trimming removed 4 bases at V and 3 bases at J, with 9 bases between. The CDR3 has 13 residues. Germline values: CDR1 MDHEN, CDR2 SYDVKM. The CDR3 sequence: CASSSGIEETQYF. The CDR3 DNA reads TGTGCCAGCAGTTCAGGGATCGAAGAGACCCAGTACTTC.

This sequence joins TRBV27 and TRBJ2-5, with TRBD2 matching over 7 bases. With 2 bases clipped from V and 7 bases from J, the junction kept 19 bases outside the gene matches. CDR1 and CDR2 from the germline V gene are MNHEY and SMNVEV (reference sequence). This CDR3 has 18 amino acids. The CDR3 nucleotides read TGTGCCAGCAGTTTAATCCCCACCAAACTAGCGCGCGGAGGGACCCAGTACTTC. This sequence encodes CASSLIPTKLARGGTQYF.

The chain joins TRBV5-1 to TRBJ1-4; D not certain. Germline V gene sequence: CDR1 SGHRS, CDR2 YFSETQ. V was shortened by 0 bases and J by 8 bases, with 20 bases between the two germline ends. This CDR3 is built from 17 residues. As DNA, the CDR3 is TGCGCCAGCAGCTTGGCCGGGATTGGTATTATGACGGAAAAACTGTTTTTT. Its translation: CASSLAGIGIMTEKLFF. Combining the CDR3 with reference TRBV5-1 and TRBJ1-4 gives the whole variable domain KAGVTQTPRYLIKTRGQQVTLSCSPISGHRSVSWYQQTPGQGLQFLFEYFSETQRNKGNFPGRFSGRQFSNSRSEMNVSTLELGDSALYLCASSLAGIGIMTEKLFFGSGTQLSVL.

The chain recombines TRBV6-1 with TRBJ2-7, with a tentative D call TRBD1 (6 bases). The germline V gene has CDR1 MNHNS and CDR2 SASEGT. The CDR3 totals 15 residues. Deletions cut 7 bases from V and 0 bases from J, with 16 bases between. The CDR3 DNA reads as TGTGCCAGCAACCAACAGGGAACCTTCTCCTACGAGCAGTACTTC. Translation gives CASNQQGTFSYEQYF.

The chain's CDR3 is CASSLALDSYEQYF. The CDR3 nucleotides are TGTGCCAGCAGCTTAGCGCTTGACAGCTACGAGCAGTACTTC. The chain couples TRBV11-1 to TRBJ2-7; D is possibly TRBD1 (5 bases). Between the trimmed V and J ends, which lost 0 bases and 3 bases, there was a span of 9 bases. The CDR3 loop spans 14 amino acids. The germline V gene encodes CDR1 SGHAT and CDR2 FQDESV (reference sequence).

V gene TRBV6-1 combines with J gene TRBJ2-7; 7 bases align to TRBD1. CDR1 and CDR2 (germline): MNHNS, SASEGT. V lost 2 bases and J lost 4; bases outside the gene matches: 5. This CDR3 spans 14 amino acids. CDR3 loop: CASSETRGSYEQYF. CDR3 bases: TGTGCCAGCAGTGAAACCAGGGGGAGTTACGAGCAGTACTTC.

V usage is TRBV29-1 and J usage is TRBJ1-1; TRBD1 matches 10 bases. The CDR3 has 16 residues. Germline V gives CDR1 SQVTM, CDR2 ANQGSEA. V shed 7 bases and J 3 bases; nucleotides not matched to a gene: 14. CDR3 region: CSGNRGQGLVDTEAFF. The CDR3 nucleotides are TGCAGCGGAAACCGGGGACAGGGGTTGGTGGACACTGAAGCTTTCTTT.

This sequence joins TRBV2 and TRBJ2-7, with TRBD2 identical over 8 bases. CDR1 is SNHLY, CDR2 FYNNEI, per germline. Unmatched junction bases numbered 4, after V lost 5 bases and J lost 4 bases. This CDR3 has 13 residues. This chain's CDR3 is CASSSGLAYEQYF. CDR3 nucleotides: TGTGCCAGCAGTTCCGGACTAGCTTACGAGCAGTACTTC. The full variable domain, with the rest looked up from reference TRBV2 and TRBJ2-7, is EPEVTQTPSHQVTQMGQEVILRCVPISNHLYFYWYRQILGQKVEFLVSFYNNEISEKSEIFDDQFSVERPDGSNFTLKIRSTKLEDSAMYFCASSSGLAYEQYFGPGTRLTVT.

This chain uses TRBV5-1 with TRBJ2-3; TRBD2 is a possible D gene (6 bases). The CDR3 runs to 16 residues. V dropped 0 bases and J dropped 4 bases, with 15 bases sitting between them. CDR1 and CDR2 (germline): SGHRS, YFSETQ. As DNA, the CDR3 is TGCGCCAGCAGCTTGGCCCGGGGGACTCCCCCAGATACGCAGTATTTT. Residues: CASSLARGTPPDTQYF.

This sequence joins TRBV29-1 and TRBJ2-7, with 9 nucleotides matching TRBD1. Germline CDR1 reads SQVTM; CDR2 reads ANQGSEA. CDR3 length: 14 residues. The trim removed 4 bases at V and 3 bases at J, leaving 7 bases unmatched. Written as DNA, the CDR3 is TGCAGCGTTGTTCCGGGACAGGGACGCTACGAGCAGTACTTC. The encoded protein is CSVVPGQGRYEQYF.

The chain links TRBV5-1 to TRBJ2-3, with D maybe TRBD1 (6 bases). The germline CDR1 and CDR2 sequences are SGHRS and YFSETQ. V lost 5 bases, J lost 2 bases, and 12 bases lay in between. This CDR3 has 14 amino acids. This chain's CDR3 is CASRTGQPTDTQYF. In nucleotides, the CDR3 is TGCGCCAGCAGGACCGGACAGCCCACAGATACGCAGTATTTT.

The genes are TRBV28 and TRBJ2-7, with a possible D match to TRBD1 (6 bases). V shed 8 bases and J shed 6 bases, with 26 bases lying between them. Germline-derived CDR1 and CDR2 are MDHEN and SYDVKM. The CDR3 is 16 amino acids. CDR3: CASSPRTVLNSGEQYF. Written as DNA, the CDR3 is TGTGCCAGCTCCCCCCGGACAGTTCTCAATTCTGGCGAGCAGTACTTC.

The chain links TRBV20-1 to TRBJ2-1; 7 positions agree with TRBD2. Germline trimming cut 1 base from V and 12 bases from J; bases unmatched to any gene: 3. The CDR3 is made up of 11 amino acids. Germline CDR1 DFQATT, CDR2 SNEGSKA (reference sequence). CDR3 amino acids: CSARVGRGQFF. The CDR3 region has the DNA TGCAGTGCTAGAGTTGGGAGGGGGCAGTTCTTC.

The genes are TRBV7-2 and TRBJ2-3; no clear D. V was cut by 0 bases and J by 8 bases, with 12 bases left in between. Germline loops: CDR1 SGHTA, CDR2 FQGNSA. This CDR3 is built from 14 residues. The CDR3 nucleotides read TGTGCCAGCAGCTTAGCGGGTGATTGGGCTACGCAGTATTTT. As protein: CASSLAGDWATQYF.

The gene calls are TRBV27 and TRBJ2-2, with D perhaps matching TRBD1 (5 bases). V was trimmed by 5 bases and J by 0 bases, leaving 13 bases between them. Germline V gene sequence: CDR1 MNHEY, CDR2 SMNVEV (reference sequence). The CDR3 contains 16 residues. The CDR3 DNA reads as TGTGCCAGCAGTCCCAGGGAATTGTCGAACACCGGGGAGCTGTTTTTT. This gives the protein CASSPRELSNTGELFF.

The CDR3: CASSATSARSQYF. The CDR3 nucleotides are TGTGCCAGTAGTGCGACTAGCGCGAGAAGCCAGTACTTC. The rearrangement joins TRBV19 to TRBJ2-7, with TRBD2 matching over 8 bases. The junction had 10 bases not matched to a gene; V was cut back by 5 bases and J by 10 bases. The V gene's germline CDR1 is LNHDA and CDR2 SQIVND (reference sequence). The CDR3 sequence is 13 residues long.

Of note for this clone: This CDR3 is also generated by other DNA sequences in the sample. The chain couples TRBV5-1 to TRBJ2-7, with TRBD1 as a possible D gene (5 bases). Germline V gene lookup returns CDR1 SGHRS and CDR2 YFSETQ. The germline V and J ends were trimmed by 2 bases and 4 bases, with 10 bases remaining between them. The CDR3 loop spans 13 amino acids. CDR3 DNA sequence: TGCGCCAGCAGCTTAGCAGGGTCATACGAGCAGTACTTC. Translation gives CASSLAGSYEQYF.

The rearrangement uses TRBV19 and TRBJ2-1, with a tentative D call TRBD1 (7 bases). This CDR3 comprises 14 residues. Trimming removed 9 bases at V and 4 bases at J, with 16 bases between. In germline, CDR1 is LNHDA, CDR2 SQIVND (reference sequence). The CDR3 sequence is CASTTGRIYNEQFF. CDR3 bases: TGTGCCAGCACGACAGGGAGGATTTACAATGAGCAGTTCTTC.

The chain combines TRBV28 with TRBJ1-5; TRBD1 aligns across 9 bases. Trimming at V came to 6 bases and at J to 6 bases, leaving 6 bases not matched to a gene. This CDR3 contains 14 residues. In germline, CDR1 is MDHEN, CDR2 SYDVKM. The CDR3 is CASRTGGIFQPQHF. CDR3 nucleotide sequence: TGTGCCAGCAGAACAGGGGGCATTTTTCAGCCCCAGCATTTT.